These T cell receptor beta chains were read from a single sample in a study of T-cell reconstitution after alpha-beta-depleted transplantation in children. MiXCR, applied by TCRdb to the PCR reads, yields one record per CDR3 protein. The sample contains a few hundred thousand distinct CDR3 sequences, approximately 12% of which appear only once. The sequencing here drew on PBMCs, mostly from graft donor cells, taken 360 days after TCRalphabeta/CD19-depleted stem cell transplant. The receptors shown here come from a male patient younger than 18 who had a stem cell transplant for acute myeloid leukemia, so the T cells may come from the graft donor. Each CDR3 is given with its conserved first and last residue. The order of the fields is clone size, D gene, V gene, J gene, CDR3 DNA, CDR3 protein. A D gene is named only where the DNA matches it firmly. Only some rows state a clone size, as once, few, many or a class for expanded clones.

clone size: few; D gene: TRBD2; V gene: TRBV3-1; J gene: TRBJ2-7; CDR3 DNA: TGTGCCAGCAGCCAGATGACTAGCGGAGTGAGAGAGCAGTACTTC; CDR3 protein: CASSQMTSGVREQYF
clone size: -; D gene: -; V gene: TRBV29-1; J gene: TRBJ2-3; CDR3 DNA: TGCAGCGTTGAAGATCGGGGTGCAGGCCCTCGGACGGGACTCCCGTGGGATACGCAGTATTTT; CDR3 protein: CSVEDRGAGPRTGLPWDTQYF
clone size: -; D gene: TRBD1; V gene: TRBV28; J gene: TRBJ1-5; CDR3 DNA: TGTGCCAGCACCGACAGGGCGGGAAGCAATCAGCCCCAGCATTTT; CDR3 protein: CASTDRAGSNQPQHF
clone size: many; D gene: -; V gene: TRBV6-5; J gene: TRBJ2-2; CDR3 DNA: TGTGCCAGCAGTTTGGGGACTTACACCGGGGAGCTGTTTTTT; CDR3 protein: CASSLGTYTGELFF
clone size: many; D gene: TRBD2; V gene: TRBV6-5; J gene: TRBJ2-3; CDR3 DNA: TGTGCCAGCAGTTACTCACGGACTAGCGGGAGAACAGATACGCAGTATTTT; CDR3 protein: CASSYSRTSGRTDTQYF
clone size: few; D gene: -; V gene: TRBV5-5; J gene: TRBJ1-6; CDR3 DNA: TGTGCCAGCAGCTTGGTGGCGCCGGGTTCACCCCTCCACTTT; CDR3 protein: CASSLVAPGSPLHF
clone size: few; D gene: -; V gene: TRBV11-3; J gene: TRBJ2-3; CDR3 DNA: TGTGCCAGCAGCTTAGAGGGAACTCACATGGGAGATACGCAGTATTTT; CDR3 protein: CASSLEGTHMGDTQYF
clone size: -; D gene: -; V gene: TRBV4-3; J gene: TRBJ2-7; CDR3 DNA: TGCGCCAGCAGCCCGAGCAGCGGAGTCTCCTACGAGCAGTACTTC; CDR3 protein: CASSPSSGVSYEQYF
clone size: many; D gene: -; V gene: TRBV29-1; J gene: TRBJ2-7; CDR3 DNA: TGCAGCGCCGCTTATGCCCACACCTACGAGCAGTACTTC; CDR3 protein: CSAAYAHTYEQYF
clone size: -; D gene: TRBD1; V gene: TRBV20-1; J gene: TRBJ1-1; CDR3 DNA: TGCAGTCCGGGACAGGGATGGGGGACTGAAGCTTTCTTT; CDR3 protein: CSPGQGWGTEAFF
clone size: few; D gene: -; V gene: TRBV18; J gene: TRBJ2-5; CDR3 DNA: TGTGCCAGCTCACCAATACCGCTGGGAGAGACCCAGTACTTC; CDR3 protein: CASSPIPLGETQYF
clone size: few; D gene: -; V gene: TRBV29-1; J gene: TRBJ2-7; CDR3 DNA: TGCAGCGTTGGAAGAACAGGGAGTGCCTACGAGCAGTACTTC; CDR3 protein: CSVGRTGSAYEQYF
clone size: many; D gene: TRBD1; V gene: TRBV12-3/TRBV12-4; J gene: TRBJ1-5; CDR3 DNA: TGTGCCAGCAGTTTAGGCGACAGGGGGCCGGGCAATCAGCCCCAGCATTTT; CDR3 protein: CASSLGDRGPGNQPQHF
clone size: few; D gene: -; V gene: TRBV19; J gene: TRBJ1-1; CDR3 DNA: TGTGCCAGTAGTATGGCGGGCAGGTGGAACACTGAAGCTTTCTTT; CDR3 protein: CASSMAGRWNTEAFF
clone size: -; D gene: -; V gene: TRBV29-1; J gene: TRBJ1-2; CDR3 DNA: TGCAGCGTCGCTAAGACAGAGCCCCCTTATGGCTACACCTTC; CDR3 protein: CSVAKTEPPYGYTF
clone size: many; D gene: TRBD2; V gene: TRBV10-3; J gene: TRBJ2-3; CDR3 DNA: TGTGCCATCAGTGATCCCAGCGGGGGGAGCACAGATACGCAGTATTTT; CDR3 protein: CAISDPSGGSTDTQYF
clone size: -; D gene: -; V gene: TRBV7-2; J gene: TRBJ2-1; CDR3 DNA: TGTGCCAGCAGCCTGCTAAGCGGCTACAATGAGCAGTTCTTC; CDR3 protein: CASSLLSGYNEQFF
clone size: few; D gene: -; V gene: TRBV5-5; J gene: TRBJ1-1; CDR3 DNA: TGTGCCGGGTCAATAGGGGTCATGAACACTGAAGCTTTCTTT; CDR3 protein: CAGSIGVMNTEAFF
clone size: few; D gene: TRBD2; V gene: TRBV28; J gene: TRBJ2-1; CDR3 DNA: TGTGCCAGCAGTTTATCCCCGGGACTAGGGTACAATGAGCAGTTCTTC; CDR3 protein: CASSLSPGLGYNEQFF
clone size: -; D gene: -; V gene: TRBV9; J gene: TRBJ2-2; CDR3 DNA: TGTGCCAGCAGCGTTTCGAGGGCCCCATGGACCGGGGAGCTGTTTTTT; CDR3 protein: CASSVSRAPWTGELFF
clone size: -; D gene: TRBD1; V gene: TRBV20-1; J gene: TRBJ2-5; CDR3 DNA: TGCAGTGCTCCCGGGACAGGGGGCTGGAAAGAGACCCAGTACTTC; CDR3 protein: CSAPGTGGWKETQYF
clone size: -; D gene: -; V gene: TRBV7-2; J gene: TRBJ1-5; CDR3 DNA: TGTGCCAGCAGCTTAGCGGGGGGGACTAATCAGCCCCAGCATTTT; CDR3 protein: CASSLAGGTNQPQHF
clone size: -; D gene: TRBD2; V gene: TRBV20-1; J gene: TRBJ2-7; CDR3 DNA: TGCAGTGCCCTAGCGGGAGGGTTACCCTACGAGCAGTACTTC; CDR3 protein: CSALAGGLPYEQYF
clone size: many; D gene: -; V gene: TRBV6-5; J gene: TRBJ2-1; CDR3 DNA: TGTGCCAGCAGTTACTTGGGGGGACAGCGGACTTACAATGAGCAGTTCTTC; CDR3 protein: CASSYLGGQRTYNEQFF
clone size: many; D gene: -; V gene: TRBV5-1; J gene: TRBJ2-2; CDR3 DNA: TGCGCCAGCAGCTTGGACAGGGCGGCCGGGGAGCTGTTTTTT; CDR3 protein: CASSLDRAAGELFF
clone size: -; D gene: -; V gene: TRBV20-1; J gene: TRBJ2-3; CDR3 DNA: TGCAGTGCTAGAAGCCAGGCCCCAAGCACAGATACGCAGTATTTT; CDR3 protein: CSARSQAPSTDTQYF
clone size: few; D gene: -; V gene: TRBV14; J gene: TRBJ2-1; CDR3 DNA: TGTGCCAGCAGCCAAGTTGGAGGGCCTTACAATGAGCAGTTCTTC; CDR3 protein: CASSQVGGPYNEQFF
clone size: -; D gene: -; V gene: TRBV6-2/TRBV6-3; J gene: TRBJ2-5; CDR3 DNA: TGTGCCAGCAGCCACATGATCAGAGGGACCCAGTACTTC; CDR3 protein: CASSHMIRGTQYF
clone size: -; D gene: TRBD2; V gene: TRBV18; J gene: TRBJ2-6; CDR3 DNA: TGTGCCAGCTCACCAGCGGGAGGCTCTGGGGCCAACGTCCTGACTTTC; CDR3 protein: CASSPAGGSGANVLTF
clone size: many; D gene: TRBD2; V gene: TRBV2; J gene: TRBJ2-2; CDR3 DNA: TGTGCCAGCGCTGGGGCGGGGGCCGGGGAGCTGTTTTTT; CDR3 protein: CASAGAGAGELFF
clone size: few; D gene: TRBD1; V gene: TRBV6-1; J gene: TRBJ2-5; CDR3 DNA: TGTGCCAGCAGTGCCGGGACAGGGGCCGGCACCCAGTACTTC; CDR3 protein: CASSAGTGAGTQYF
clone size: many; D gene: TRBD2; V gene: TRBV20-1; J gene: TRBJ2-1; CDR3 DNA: TGCAGTGCTTTCGGGGGGGTCTCCTACAATGAGCAGTTCTTC; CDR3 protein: CSAFGGVSYNEQFF
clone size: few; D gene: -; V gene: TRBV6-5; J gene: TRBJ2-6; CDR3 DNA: TGTGCCAGCAGTTACTCGGGCAGTAACTCTGGGGCCAACGTCCTGACTTTC; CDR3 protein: CASSYSGSNSGANVLTF
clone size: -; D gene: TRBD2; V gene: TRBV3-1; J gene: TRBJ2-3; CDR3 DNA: TGTGCCAGCAGCCATGAGACGGAGGGAGGGCCGAGGGCAGATACGCAGTATTTT; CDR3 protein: CASSHETEGGPRADTQYF
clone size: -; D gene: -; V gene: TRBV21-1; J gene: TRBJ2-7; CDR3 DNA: TGTGCCAGCAGCAGTCGGGAGCTTTGGAACGAGCAGTACTTC; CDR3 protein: CASSSRELWNEQYF
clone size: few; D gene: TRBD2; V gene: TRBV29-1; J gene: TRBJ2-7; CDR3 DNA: TGCAGCGTTGAGGGGCGGGAGGGCTACGAGCAGTACTTC; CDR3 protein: CSVEGREGYEQYF
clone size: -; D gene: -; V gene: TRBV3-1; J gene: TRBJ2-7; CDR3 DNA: TGTGCCAGCAGCCAAATTGGGGTCTACGAGCAGTACTTC; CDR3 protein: CASSQIGVYEQYF
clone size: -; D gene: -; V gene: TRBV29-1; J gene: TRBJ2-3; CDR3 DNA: TGCAGCGTTGAAACTATCCACACAGATACGCAGTATTTT; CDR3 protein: CSVETIHTDTQYF
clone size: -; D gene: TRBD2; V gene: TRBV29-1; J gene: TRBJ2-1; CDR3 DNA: TGCAGCACCGGTGGACTAGCGGAACTAGAGCAGTTCTTC; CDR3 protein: CSTGGLAELEQFF
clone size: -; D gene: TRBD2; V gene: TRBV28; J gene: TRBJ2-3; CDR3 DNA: TGTGCCAGCAGTTTCCTTCTGGCTAGCGGAATCCTTAGCACAGATACGCAGTATTTT; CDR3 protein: CASSFLLASGILSTDTQYF
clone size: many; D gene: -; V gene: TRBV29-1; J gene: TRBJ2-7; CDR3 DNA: TGCGGGGGATCCTACGAGCAGTACTTC; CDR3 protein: CGGSYEQYF
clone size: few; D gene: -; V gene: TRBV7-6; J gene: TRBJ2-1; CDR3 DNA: TGTGCCAGCAGCGCCGCCATCGGGCATGAGCAGTTCTTC; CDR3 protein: CASSAAIGHEQFF
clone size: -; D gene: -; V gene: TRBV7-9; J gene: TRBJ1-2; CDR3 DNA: TGTGCCAGCAGCTTAGAGGGGTACACCTTC; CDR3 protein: CASSLEGYTF
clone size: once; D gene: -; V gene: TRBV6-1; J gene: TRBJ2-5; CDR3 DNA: TGTGCCAGCAGTCGAGGGCAGAACCAAGAGACCCAGTACTTC; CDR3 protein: CASSRGQNQETQYF
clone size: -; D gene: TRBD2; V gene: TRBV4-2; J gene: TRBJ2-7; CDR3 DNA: TGTGCCAGCAGCCAAGTTGCGGGAGCCCCTTTCGAGCAGTACTTC; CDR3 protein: CASSQVAGAPFEQYF
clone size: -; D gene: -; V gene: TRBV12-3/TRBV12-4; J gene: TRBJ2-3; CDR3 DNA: TGTGCCAGCAGTTTAGTCGGGGGCGCACCAGATACGCAGTATTTT; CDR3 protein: CASSLVGGAPDTQYF
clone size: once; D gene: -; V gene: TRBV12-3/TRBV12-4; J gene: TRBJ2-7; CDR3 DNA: TGTGCCAGCAGTTTGGAGGACTGGGCCCTTGAGCAGTACTTC; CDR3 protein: CASSLEDWALEQYF
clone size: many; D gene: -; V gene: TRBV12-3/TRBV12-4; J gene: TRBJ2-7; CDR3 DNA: TGTGCCAGCAGTTTTGTGACTATCTACGAGCAGTACTTC; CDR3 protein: CASSFVTIYEQYF
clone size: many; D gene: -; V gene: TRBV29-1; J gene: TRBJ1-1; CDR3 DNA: TGCAGCGTTTTAGTCTGGAGAAACACTGAAGCTTTCTTT; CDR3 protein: CSVLVWRNTEAFF
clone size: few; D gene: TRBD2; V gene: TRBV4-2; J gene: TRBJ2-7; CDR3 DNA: TGTGCCAGCAGCCAAGGGACTAGCTCCCACGAGCAGTACTTC; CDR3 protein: CASSQGTSSHEQYF
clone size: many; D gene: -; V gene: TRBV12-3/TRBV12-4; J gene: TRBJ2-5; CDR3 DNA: TGTGCCAGCAGTTTAGCGATGGAGACCCAGTACTTC; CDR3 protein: CASSLAMETQYF
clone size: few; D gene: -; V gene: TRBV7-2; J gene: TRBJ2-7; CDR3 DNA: TGTGCCAGCACGGAAGGACTACCGATGTTGTACGAGCAGTACTTC; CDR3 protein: CASTEGLPMLYEQYF
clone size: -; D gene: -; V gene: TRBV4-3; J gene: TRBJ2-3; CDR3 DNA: TGCGCCAGCAGCCGAACCATGTTTGGGGATACGCAGTATTTT; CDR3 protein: CASSRTMFGDTQYF
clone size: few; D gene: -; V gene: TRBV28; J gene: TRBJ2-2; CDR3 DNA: TGTGCCAGCGGCCGGCGAAGAGGCACCGGGGAGCTGTTTTTT; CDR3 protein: CASGRRRGTGELFF
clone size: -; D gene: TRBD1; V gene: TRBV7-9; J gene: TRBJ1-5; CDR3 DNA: TGTGCCAGCAGCGCAGGGACAGGGAGTTTAAATCAGCCCCAGCATTTT; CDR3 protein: CASSAGTGSLNQPQHF
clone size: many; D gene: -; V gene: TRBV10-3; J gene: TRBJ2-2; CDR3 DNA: TGTGCCATCAGGGGGGACCAAACCGGGGAGCTGTTTTTT; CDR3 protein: CAIRGDQTGELFF
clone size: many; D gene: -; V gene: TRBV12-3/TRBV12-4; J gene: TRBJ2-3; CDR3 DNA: TGTGCCAGCTGGCAGCGGACACTCACAGATACGCAGTATTTT; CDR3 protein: CASWQRTLTDTQYF
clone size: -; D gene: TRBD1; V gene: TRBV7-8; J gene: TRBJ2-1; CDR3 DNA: TGTGCCAGCAGCTTTGGACAGGCAAATGAGCAGTTCTTC; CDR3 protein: CASSFGQANEQFF
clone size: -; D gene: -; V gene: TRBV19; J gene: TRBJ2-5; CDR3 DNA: TGTGCCAGCCGATTCCGGGACGCCCAGTACTTC; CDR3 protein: CASRFRDAQYF